The entry below gives a single T cell receptor beta chain sequence along with its context. Its antigen is not known. Germline loops: CDR1 LNHNV, CDR2 YYDKDF (reference sequence). The V gene end was trimmed by 5 bases and the J gene end by 1 base; junction bases not matched to a gene: 4. The CDR3 extends over 14 amino acids. This sample is drawn from a study of cytomegalovirus exposure and HLA in healthy donors. The study, taken as a whole, reports: Reports described diagnosis of cytomegalovirus status by the classifier as highly specific and sensitive. In vitro checks showed that three CMV-associated chains really do target CMV antigens. Overall, approximately 150 TCR beta chains were annotated as cytomegalovirus-associated.

The PCR used 60 Vbeta and 13 Jbeta primers. Clones were sequenced by immunoSEQ multiplex PCR, and TCRdb holds only the in-frame ones, with some missing. The specimen's table records 120,000 to 150,000 clones. Sequencing was done on a sample of PBMCs. The receptor was derived from a woman aged 50 to 65 in good health and CMV-seronegative. The rearrangement links TRBV15 to TRBJ2-5; 7 nucleotides agree with TRBD1. The DNA of the CDR3 is TGTGCCACCAGCCGTAGACAGGGCCAAGAGACCCAGTACTTC. This encodes CATSRRQGQETQYF.